This T cell receptor beta chain is from a study of CD8 T cells in ankylosing spondylitis. TCRdb analysed the 5' RACE reads with MiXCR anew, one entry per CDR3 protein. The sample carries some 130,000 distinct CDR3 sequences, about an eighth recorded once. This CDR3 comprises 15 residues. The V segment lost 3 bases and the J segment 7 bases; nucleotides outside the gene matches: 10. CDR1 KGHSH and CDR2 LQKENI come from the germline V gene. There are many counts of this clonotype. The sequence was collected from a female donor with ankylosing spondylitis or in good health (not recorded which). The sample comprised blood, either unsorted or a sorted T cell fraction (not recorded which). The V gene is TRBV18, the J gene TRBJ1-2; 8 bases are a match to TRBD1. CDR3 coding DNA: TGTGCCAGCTCACCGGCGGCAGGGGGCTTTCGTGGCTACACCTTC. Encoded protein: CASSPAAGGFRGYTF.